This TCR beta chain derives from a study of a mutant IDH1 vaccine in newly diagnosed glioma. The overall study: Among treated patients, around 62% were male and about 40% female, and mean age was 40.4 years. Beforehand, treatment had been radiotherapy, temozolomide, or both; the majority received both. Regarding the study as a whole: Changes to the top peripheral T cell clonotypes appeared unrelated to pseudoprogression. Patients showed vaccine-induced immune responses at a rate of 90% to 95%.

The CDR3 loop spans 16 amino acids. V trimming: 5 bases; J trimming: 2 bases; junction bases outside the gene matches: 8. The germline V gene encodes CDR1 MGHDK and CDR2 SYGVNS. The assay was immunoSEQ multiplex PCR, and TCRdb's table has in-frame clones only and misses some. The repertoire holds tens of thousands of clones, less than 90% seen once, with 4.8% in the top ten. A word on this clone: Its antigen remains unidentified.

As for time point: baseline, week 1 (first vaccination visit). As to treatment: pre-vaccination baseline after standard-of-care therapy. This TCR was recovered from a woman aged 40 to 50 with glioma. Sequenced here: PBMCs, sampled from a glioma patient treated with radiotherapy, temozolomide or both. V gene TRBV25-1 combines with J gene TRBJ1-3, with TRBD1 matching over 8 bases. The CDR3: CASSTPMDRAGNTIYF. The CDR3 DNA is TGTGCCAGCAGTACCCCCATGGACAGGGCTGGAAACACCATATATTTT. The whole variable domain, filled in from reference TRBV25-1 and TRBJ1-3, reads EADIYQTPRYLVIGTGKKITLECSQTMGHDKMYWYQQDPGMELHLIHYSYGVNSTEKGDLSSESTVSRIRTEHFPLTLESARPSHTSQYLCASSTPMDRAGNTIYFGEGSWLTVV.